These 10 T cell receptor beta chains share one sample of origin, sequenced in a study of T cells in Graves' hyperthyroidism and ophthalmopathy. Researchers amplified the TCR beta CDR3 regions from RNA transcripts. Carried out on the TCR CDR3, a first-round RT-PCR used the HTBI primer set. TCRdb reanalysed the multiplex PCR reads using MiXCR and keeps one entry per CDR3 protein. This table has about 680,000 distinct CDR3 sequences, under 45% appearing once. Sequencing was performed on blood. All receptors derive from a woman aged 40 to 50 with Graves' hyperthyroidism.

This clonotype has ten or more counts. The rearrangement links TRBV7-9 to TRBJ2-2; 7 nucleotides agree with TRBD1. Germline lookup yields CDR1 SEHNR and CDR2 FQNEAQ (reference sequence). CDR3 length: 18 amino acids. V trimming: 1 base; J trimming: 6 bases; junction bases outside the gene matches: 14. The CDR3 DNA reads as TGTGCCAGCAGCTTAGATCAGGGGGAAGTACATCGATCCGGGGAGCTGTTTTTT. Protein product: CASSLDQGEVHRSGELFF.

This clonotype was picked up many times. This rearrangement joins TRBV29-1 to TRBJ1-2; D is ambiguous. The CDR3 has 12 amino acids. The V end lost 2 bases, the J end lost 3 bases, and 7 bases lay between the germline ends. Per germline, CDR1 SQVTM and CDR2 ANQGSEA. CDR3 region: CSVELVDYGYTF. The CDR3 coding sequence is TGCAGCGTTGAATTGGTGGACTATGGCTACACCTTC.

This clonotype was picked up one time. This chain connects TRBV11-3 to TRBJ2-3; the match to TRBD2 covers 8 bases. The germline CDR1 and CDR2 sequences are SGHNT and YENEEA. The V gene end was trimmed by 5 bases and the J gene end by 0 bases; junction bases not matched to a gene: 4. This CDR3 is 15 amino acids long. CDR3 in DNA: TGTGCCAGCAGCGAGGCGGGGGGTAGCACAGATACGCAGTATTTT. Its translation: CASSEAGGSTDTQYF.

This clonotype was observed at least ten times. The chain joins TRBV9 to TRBJ1-4; no definite D call. Germline CDR1 SGDLS, CDR2 YYNGEE. This CDR3 has 14 amino acids. Trimming left V 3 bases short and J 0 bases short, with 6 bases between. CDR3 DNA: TGTGCCAGCAGCGAAGGTGCAACTAATGAAAAACTGTTTTTT. Residues: CASSEGATNEKLFF.

This clonotype was recorded a few times. This chain uses TRBV7-9 with TRBJ1-1; 10 positions match TRBD1. Losses at the gene ends were 5 bases for V and 3 bases for J; bases not matched to a gene: 12. The CDR3 covers 17 residues. In germline, CDR1 is SEHNR, CDR2 FQNEAQ (reference sequence). The CDR3 sequence: CASSIRDRGIWDTEAFF. The CDR3 nucleotides read TGTGCCAGCAGCATCCGGGACAGGGGTATTTGGGACACTGAAGCTTTCTTT.

The chain joins TRBV11-1 to TRBJ2-7, with 8 bases identical to TRBD1. Unmatched junction bases numbered 10, after V lost 4 bases and J lost 5 bases. From germline, CDR1 is SGHAT and CDR2 FQDESV (reference sequence). The CDR3 contains 15 residues. The CDR3 nucleotides are TGTGCCAGCAGCTATACCGCGGACAGGGTCGACGAGCAGTACTTC. It yields the protein CASSYTADRVDEQYF.

J is TRBJ1-2 and V is TRBV19; 8 bases match TRBD1. The CDR3 runs to 14 residues. V shed 4 bases and J 6 bases; nucleotides not matched to a gene: 7. Germline-derived CDR1 and CDR2 are LNHDA and SQIVND (reference sequence). The CDR3 reads CASSRTGPEDGYTF. As DNA, the CDR3 is TGTGCCAGTAGTAGGACAGGGCCCGAGGATGGCTACACCTTC.

This clonotype was recorded at least ten times. This chain links TRBV29-1 with TRBJ1-2, with D possibly being TRBD1 (5 bases). This CDR3 region has 14 residues. Germline-derived CDR1 and CDR2 are SQVTM and ANQGSEA. Trimming removed 1 base at V and 2 bases at J, with 11 bases between. CDR3 bases: TGCAGCGTTGAAGTATCGGGGGGGAACTATGGCTACACCTTC. Translated: CSVEVSGGNYGYTF. Full variable domain (outside the CDR3, taken from reference TRBV29-1 and TRBJ1-2): SAVISQKPSRDICQRGTSLTIQCQVDSQVTMMFWYRQQPGQSLTLIATANQGSEATYESGFVIDKFPISRPNLTFSTLTVSNMSPEDSSIYLCSVEVSGGNYGYTFGSGTRLTVV.

The chain has TRBV12-3 or TRBV12-4 and TRBJ1-5; 7 nucleotides match TRBD1. The CDR3 length is 14 residues. Trimming cost V 6 bases and J 6 bases; bases outside gene matches: 8. CDR3 coding DNA: TGTGCCAGCAGCGATAGGGACAGAAGTCAGCCCCAGCATTTT. It translates to CASSDRDRSQPQHF.

In its sample, this clonotype was seen a few times. The rearrangement links TRBV12-3 or TRBV12-4 to TRBJ2-7, with TRBD2 as a possible D gene (5 bases). Between the trimmed V and J ends, which lost 5 bases and 5 bases, there was a span of 16 bases. There are 14 residues in the CDR3. The CDR3 bases are TGTGCCAGCAGTCCGGACTCCTTAGGAAACGAGCAGTACTTC. This gives the protein CASSPDSLGNEQYF.